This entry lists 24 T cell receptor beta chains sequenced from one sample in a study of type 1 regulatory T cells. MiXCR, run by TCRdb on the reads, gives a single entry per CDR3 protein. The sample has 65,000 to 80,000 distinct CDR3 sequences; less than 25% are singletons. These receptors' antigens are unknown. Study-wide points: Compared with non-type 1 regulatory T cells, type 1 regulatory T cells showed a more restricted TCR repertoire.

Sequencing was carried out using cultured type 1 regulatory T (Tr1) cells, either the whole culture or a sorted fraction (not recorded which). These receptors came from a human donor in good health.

The CDR3 reads CASRSRPVSDTQYF. CDR3 in DNA: TGTGCCAGCAGGAGCAGGCCAGTCTCAGATACGCAGTATTTT. This chain joins TRBV2 and TRBJ2-3; D unclear. The CDR3 has 14 amino acids. V was cut by 6 bases and J by 4 bases, with 14 bases left in between. Germline V gives CDR1 SNHLY, CDR2 FYNNEI.

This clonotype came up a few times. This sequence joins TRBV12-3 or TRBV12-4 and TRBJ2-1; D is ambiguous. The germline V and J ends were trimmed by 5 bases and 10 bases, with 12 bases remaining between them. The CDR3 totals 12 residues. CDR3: CASSRLVEEQFF. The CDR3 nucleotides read TGTGCCAGCAGTCGCCTCGTCGAAGAGCAGTTCTTC.

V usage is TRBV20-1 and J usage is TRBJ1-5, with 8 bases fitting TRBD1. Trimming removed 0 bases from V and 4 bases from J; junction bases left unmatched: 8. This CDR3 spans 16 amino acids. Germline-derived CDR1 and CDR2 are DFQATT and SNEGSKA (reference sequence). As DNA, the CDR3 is TGCAGTGCTAGAGATCTCCGCAGGGGGCTTAATCAGCCCCAGCATTTT. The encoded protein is CSARDLRRGLNQPQHF.

As DNA, the CDR3 is TGTGCCAGCAGCTCACAGGGGGCCCATCAGCCCCAGCATTTT. Encoded protein: CASSSQGAHQPQHF. The chain employs TRBV7-9 and TRBJ1-5, with 9 nucleotides matching TRBD1. This CDR3 comprises 14 residues. Unmatched junction bases numbered 3, after V lost 4 bases and J lost 5 bases. CDR1 and CDR2 from the germline V gene are SEHNR and FQNEAQ (reference sequence).

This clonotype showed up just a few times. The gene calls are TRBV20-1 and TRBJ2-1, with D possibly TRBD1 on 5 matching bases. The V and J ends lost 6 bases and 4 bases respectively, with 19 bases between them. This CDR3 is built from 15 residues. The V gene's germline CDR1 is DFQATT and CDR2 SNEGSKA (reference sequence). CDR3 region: CSAASGHRPYNEQFF. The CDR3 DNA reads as TGCAGTGCGGCCTCCGGCCACAGGCCTTACAATGAGCAGTTCTTC.

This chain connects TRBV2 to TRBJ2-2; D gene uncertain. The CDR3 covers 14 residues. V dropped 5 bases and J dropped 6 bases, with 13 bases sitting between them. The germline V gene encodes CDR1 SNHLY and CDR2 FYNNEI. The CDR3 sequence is CASSLVGKAGELFF. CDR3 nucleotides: TGTGCCAGCAGTTTAGTTGGGAAGGCCGGGGAGCTGTTTTTT.

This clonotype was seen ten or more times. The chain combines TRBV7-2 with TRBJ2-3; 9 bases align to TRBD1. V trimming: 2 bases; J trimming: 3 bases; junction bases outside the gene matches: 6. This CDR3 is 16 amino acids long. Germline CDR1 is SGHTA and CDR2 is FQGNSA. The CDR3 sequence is CASSLLQGAGTDTQYF. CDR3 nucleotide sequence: TGTGCCAGCAGCTTACTACAGGGGGCGGGTACAGATACGCAGTATTTT.

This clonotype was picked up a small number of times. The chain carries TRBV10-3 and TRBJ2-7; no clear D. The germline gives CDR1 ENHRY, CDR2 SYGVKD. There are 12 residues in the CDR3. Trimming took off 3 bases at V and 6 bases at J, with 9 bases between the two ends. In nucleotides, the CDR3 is TGTGCCATCAGTGAAGGGTACTTCGAGCAGTACTTC. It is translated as CAISEGYFEQYF.

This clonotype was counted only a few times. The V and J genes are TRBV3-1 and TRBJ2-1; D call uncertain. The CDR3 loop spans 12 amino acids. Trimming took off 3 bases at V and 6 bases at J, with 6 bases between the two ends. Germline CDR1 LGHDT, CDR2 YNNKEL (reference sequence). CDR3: CASSHRTNEQFF. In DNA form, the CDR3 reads TGTGCCAGCAGCCATCGGACCAATGAGCAGTTCTTC.

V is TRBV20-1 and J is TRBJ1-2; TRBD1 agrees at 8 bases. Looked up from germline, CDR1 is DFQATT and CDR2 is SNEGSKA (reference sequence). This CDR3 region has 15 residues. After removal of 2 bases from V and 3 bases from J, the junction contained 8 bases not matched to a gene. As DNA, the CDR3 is TGCAGTGCTAGACCCCGGGCAGGGGGCGACTATGGCTACACCTTC. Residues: CSARPRAGGDYGYTF.

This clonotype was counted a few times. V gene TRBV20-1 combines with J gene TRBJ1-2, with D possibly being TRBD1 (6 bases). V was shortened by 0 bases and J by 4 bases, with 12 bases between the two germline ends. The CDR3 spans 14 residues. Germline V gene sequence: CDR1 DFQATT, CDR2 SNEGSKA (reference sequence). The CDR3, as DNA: TGCAGTGCTAGAGAACGGACAGCAATCTATGGCTACACCTTC. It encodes CSARERTAIYGYTF.

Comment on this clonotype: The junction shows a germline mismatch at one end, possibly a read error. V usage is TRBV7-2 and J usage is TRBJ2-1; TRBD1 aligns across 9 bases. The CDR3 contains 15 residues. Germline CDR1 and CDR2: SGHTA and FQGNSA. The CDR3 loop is CASSLGDRVYSEQFF. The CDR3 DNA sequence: TGTGCCAGCAGCTTAGGGGACAGGGTATACAGTGAGCAGTTCTTC.

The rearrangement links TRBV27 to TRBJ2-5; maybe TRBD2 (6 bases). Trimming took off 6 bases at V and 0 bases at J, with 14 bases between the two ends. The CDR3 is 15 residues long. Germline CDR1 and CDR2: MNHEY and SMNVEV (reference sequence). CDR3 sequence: CASRGRGRDQETQYF. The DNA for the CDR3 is TGTGCCAGCAGGGGGCGGGGACGGGACCAAGAGACCCAGTACTTC.

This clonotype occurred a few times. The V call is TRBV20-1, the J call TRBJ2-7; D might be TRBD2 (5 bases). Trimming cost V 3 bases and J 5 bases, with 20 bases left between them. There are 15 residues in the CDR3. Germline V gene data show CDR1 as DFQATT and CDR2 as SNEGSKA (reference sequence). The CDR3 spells CSARIGLNGPHEQYF. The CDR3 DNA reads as TGCAGTGCTAGGATTGGACTCAACGGGCCCCACGAGCAGTACTTC.

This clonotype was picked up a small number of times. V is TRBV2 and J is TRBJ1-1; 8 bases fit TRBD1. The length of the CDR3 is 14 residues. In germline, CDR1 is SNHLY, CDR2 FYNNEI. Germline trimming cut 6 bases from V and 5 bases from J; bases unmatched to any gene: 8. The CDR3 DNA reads TGTGCCAGCAGGGGGACAGGCGGTGGAACTGAAGCTTTCTTT. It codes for CASRGTGGGTEAFF.

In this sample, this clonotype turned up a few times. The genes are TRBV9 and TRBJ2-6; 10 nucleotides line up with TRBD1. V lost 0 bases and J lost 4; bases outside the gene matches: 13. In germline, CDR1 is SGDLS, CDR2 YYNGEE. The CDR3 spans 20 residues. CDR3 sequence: CASSVDQTGGLLRGANVLTF. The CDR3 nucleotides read TGTGCCAGCAGCGTAGACCAGACAGGGGGCCTCTTACGCGGGGCCAACGTCCTGACTTTC. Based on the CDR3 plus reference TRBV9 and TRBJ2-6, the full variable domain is DSGVTQTPKHLITATGQRVTLRCSPRSGDLSVYWYQQSLDQGLQFLIQYYNGEERAKGNILERFSAQQFPDLHSELNLSSLELGDSALYFCASSVDQTGGLLRGANVLTFGAGSRLTVL.

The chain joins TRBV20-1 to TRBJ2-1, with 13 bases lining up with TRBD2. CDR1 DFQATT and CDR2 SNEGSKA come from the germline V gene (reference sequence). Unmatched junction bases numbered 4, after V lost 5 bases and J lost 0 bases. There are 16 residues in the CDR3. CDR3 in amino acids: CSASRTSGSSYNEQFF. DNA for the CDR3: TGCAGTGCTTCGCGGACTAGCGGGAGCTCCTACAATGAGCAGTTCTTC.

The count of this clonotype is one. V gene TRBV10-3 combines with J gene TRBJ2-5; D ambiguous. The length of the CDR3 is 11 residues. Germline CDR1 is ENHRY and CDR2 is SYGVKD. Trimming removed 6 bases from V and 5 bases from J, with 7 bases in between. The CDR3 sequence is CAIRALETQYF. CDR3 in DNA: TGTGCCATCAGGGCACTGGAGACCCAGTACTTC.

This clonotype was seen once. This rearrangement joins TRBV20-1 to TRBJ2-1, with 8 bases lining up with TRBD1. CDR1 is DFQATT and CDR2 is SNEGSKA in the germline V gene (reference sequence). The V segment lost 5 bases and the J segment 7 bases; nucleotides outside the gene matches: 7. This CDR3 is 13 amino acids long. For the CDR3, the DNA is TGCAGTGCTTGGGGACAGGCGAGGAATGAGCAGTTCTTC. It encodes CSAWGQARNEQFF.

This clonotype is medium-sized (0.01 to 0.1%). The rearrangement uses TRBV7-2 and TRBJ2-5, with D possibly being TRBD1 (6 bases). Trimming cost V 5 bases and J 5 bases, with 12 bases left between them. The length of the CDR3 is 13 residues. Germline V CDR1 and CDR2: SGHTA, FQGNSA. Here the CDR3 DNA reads TGTGCCAGCAGCGGGACACGGAAGGAGACCCAGTACTTC. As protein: CASSGTRKETQYF.

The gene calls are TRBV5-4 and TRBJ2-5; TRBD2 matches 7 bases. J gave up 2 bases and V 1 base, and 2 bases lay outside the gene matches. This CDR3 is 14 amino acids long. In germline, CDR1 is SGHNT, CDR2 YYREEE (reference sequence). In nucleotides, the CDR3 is TGTGCCAGCAGCTTGTTGGGGGGGCAAGAGACCCAGTACTTC. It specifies CASSLLGGQETQYF.

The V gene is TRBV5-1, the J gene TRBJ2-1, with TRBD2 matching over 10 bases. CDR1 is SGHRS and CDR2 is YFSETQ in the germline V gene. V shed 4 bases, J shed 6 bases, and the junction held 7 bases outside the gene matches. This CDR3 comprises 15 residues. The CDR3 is CASSPEWTSGNEQFF. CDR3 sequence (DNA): TGCGCCAGCAGCCCGGAATGGACTAGCGGCAATGAGCAGTTCTTC.

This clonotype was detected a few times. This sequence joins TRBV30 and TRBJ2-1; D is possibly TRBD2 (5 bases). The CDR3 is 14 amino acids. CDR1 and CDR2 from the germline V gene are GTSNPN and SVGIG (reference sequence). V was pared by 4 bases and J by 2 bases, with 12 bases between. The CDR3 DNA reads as TGTGCCTGGACTCCGGTGACTACCTACAATGAGCAGTTCTTC. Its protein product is CAWTPVTTYNEQFF.

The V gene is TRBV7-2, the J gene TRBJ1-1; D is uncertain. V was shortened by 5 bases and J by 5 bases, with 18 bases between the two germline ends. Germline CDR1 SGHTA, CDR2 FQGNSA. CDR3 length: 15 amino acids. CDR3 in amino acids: CASSLSLGPRTEAFF. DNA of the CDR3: TGTGCCAGCAGCCTATCGCTAGGGCCGCGGACTGAAGCTTTCTTT.